Shown below are 27 T cell receptor beta chains from a single sample sequenced in a study of early T cells in non-severe SARS-CoV-2 infection (dated by TCRdb to the early 2020s). The library came from 5' RACE. Reads for this sample came from a NextSeq 500. In TCRdb, the public reads were trimmed at Q25 with fastp and aligned with MiXCR, with productive beta chains retained. Identical CDR3 proteins give one entry, which carries the most common genes and DNA. The sample table records tens of thousands of distinct CDR3 sequences; 14% of these occur just once. Clones ranked in the top ten supply under 7.5% of the sample. The sample consisted of whole blood. All receptors derive from an adult who was a healthcare worker with PCR-confirmed SARS-CoV-2 infection or an uninfected control (not recorded which).

The chain links TRBV7-2 to TRBJ2-1; 10 bases are a match to TRBD2. The V gene's germline CDR1 is SGHTA and CDR2 FQGNSA. The CDR3 length is 15 residues. V dropped 2 bases and J dropped 4; count of bases not matched to a gene: 2. In DNA, the CDR3 is TGTGCCAGCAGCTTATCTAGCGGGGGATACAATGAGCAGTTCTTC. This gives the protein CASSLSSGGYNEQFF.

The chain joins TRBV7-3 to TRBJ2-1; possibly TRBD2 for D (6 bases). The CDR3 sequence is 16 residues long. The V and J ends lost 5 bases and 0 bases respectively, with 14 bases between them. The V gene's germline CDR1 is SGHTA and CDR2 FQGTGA. DNA for the CDR3: TGTGCCAGCAGCCCTAAACTGGGGGGCTCCTACAATGAGCAGTTCTTC. This codes for CASSPKLGGSYNEQFF.

This clonotype was seen a handful of times. The chain uses TRBV11-2 and TRBJ2-1; D remains unclear. V lost 3 bases and J 5 bases, leaving 8 bases between the germline ends. The CDR3 loop spans 13 amino acids. Germline CDR1 and CDR2: SGHAT and FQNNGV. The chain's CDR3 is CASSFIGNNEQFF. CDR3 nucleotide sequence: TGTGCCAGCAGCTTCATCGGAAACAATGAGCAGTTCTTC.

The chain is built from TRBV19 and TRBJ2-7; a weak D match, TRBD1 (6 bases). The germline V and J ends were trimmed by 0 bases and 4 bases, with 10 bases remaining between them. Germline V gene sequence: CDR1 LNHDA, CDR2 SQIVND (reference sequence). CDR3 length: 14 residues. Here the CDR3 DNA reads TGTGCCAGTAGTATAGATGCGACAGGTTACGAGCAGTACTTC. Translating it yields CASSIDATGYEQYF.

This clonotype was found many times. The V and J genes are TRBV6-1 and TRBJ1-6; perhaps TRBD1 as D (6 bases). Looked up from germline, CDR1 is MNHNS and CDR2 is SASEGT. The CDR3 covers 14 residues. V was shortened by 6 bases and J by 9 bases, with 15 bases between the two germline ends. CDR3 DNA sequence: TGTGCCAGCAGGAGAACAGGGTCGGGTTCACCCCTCCACTTT. Protein: CASRRTGSGSPLHF.

V usage is TRBV18 and J usage is TRBJ1-4; TRBD1 is a possible D gene (5 bases). Germline assignment: CDR1 KGHSH and CDR2 LQKENI. The V end was cut by 4 bases, the J end by 0 bases, with 12 bases between. This CDR3 region has 16 residues. This CDR3 reads CASSLQDGTTNEKLFF. The CDR3 bases are TGTGCCAGCTCACTACAGGACGGGACAACTAATGAAAAACTGTTTTTT. Combining the CDR3 with reference TRBV18 and TRBJ1-4 gives the whole variable domain NAGVMQNPRHLVRRRGQEARLRCSPMKGHSHVYWYRQLPEEGLKFMVYLQKENIIDESGMPKERFSAEFPKEGPSILRIQQVVRGDSAAYFCASSLQDGTTNEKLFFGSGTQLSVL.

The rearrangement joins TRBV3-1 to TRBJ2-3; 7 bases align to TRBD1. Germline V lookup: CDR1 LGHDT, CDR2 YNNKEL (reference sequence). The J segment lost 5 bases and the V segment lost 2 bases, leaving 4 bases of the junction unmatched. The CDR3 is made up of 14 amino acids. CDR3 nucleotide sequence: TGTGCCAGCAGCCAACAGGGGGTGGAAGATACGCAGTATTTT. The encoded protein is CASSQQGVEDTQYF.

V and J are TRBV29-1 and TRBJ2-4; the D gene could be TRBD1 or TRBD2 (5 bases each). The V and J ends lost 4 bases and 5 bases respectively, with 12 bases between them. CDR3 length equals 13 residues. Germline CDR1 is SQVTM and CDR2 is ANQGSEA. The DNA of the CDR3 is TGCAGCGTTGGGGACGATCGCGAAAACATTCAGTACTTC. The encoded protein is CSVGDDRENIQYF.

V usage is TRBV7-2 and J usage is TRBJ1-1; D gene unclear. Per the germline V gene, CDR1 is SGHTA and CDR2 is FQGNSA. V was shortened by 2 bases and J by 0 bases, with 7 bases between the two germline ends. The CDR3 is 14 residues long. In nucleotides, the CDR3 is TGTGCCAGCAGCTTATGGGCCATGAACACTGAAGCTTTCTTT. Encoded protein: CASSLWAMNTEAFF.

This clonotype was recorded a few times. V is TRBV5-1 and J is TRBJ2-3; D perhaps matches TRBD1 (5 bases). Germline CDR1 and CDR2: SGHRS and YFSETQ. There are 15 residues in the CDR3. Trimming shortened V by 0 bases and J by 6 bases, and 14 bases separated the two germline ends. The CDR3 protein is CASSLEHRPSDTQYF. CDR3 bases: TGCGCCAGCAGCTTGGAGCACAGGCCGAGTGATACGCAGTATTTT.

This clonotype is a singleton in its sample. The chain combines TRBV7-6 with TRBJ2-1; D is ambiguous. This CDR3 comprises 13 residues. V lost 1 base, J lost 5 bases, and 6 bases lay in between. The germline gives CDR1 SGHVS, CDR2 FNYEAQ. The CDR3 here is CASSLGDNNEQFF. The CDR3 nucleotides read TGTGCCAGCAGCTTAGGCGACAACAATGAGCAGTTCTTC. Full variable domain (rest looked up from reference TRBV7-6 and TRBJ2-1): GAGVSQSPRYKVTKRGQDVALRCDPISGHVSLYWYRQALGQGPEFLTYFNYEAQQDKSGLPNDRFSAERPEGSISTLTIQRTEQRDSAMYRCASSLGDNNEQFFGPGTRLTVL.

Only a few counts were recorded for this clonotype. The genes are TRBV2 and TRBJ1-5; 8 bases are a match to TRBD1. Trimming at V came to 5 bases and at J to 6 bases, leaving 9 bases not matched to a gene. CDR3 length equals 15 residues. CDR1 and CDR2 from the germline V gene are SNHLY and FYNNEI. The CDR3 here is CASSPQGAPGQPQHF. In DNA form, the CDR3 reads TGTGCCAGCAGTCCTCAGGGGGCGCCCGGTCAGCCCCAGCATTTT. The full variable domain, its missing parts supplied by reference TRBV2 and TRBJ1-5, is EPEVTQTPSHQVTQMGQEVILRCVPISNHLYFYWYRQILGQKVEFLVSFYNNEISEKSEIFDDQFSVERPDGSNFTLKIRSTKLEDSAMYFCASSPQGAPGQPQHFGDGTRLSIL.

There are many counts of this clonotype. V is TRBV5-1 and J is TRBJ1-4; 9 positions agree with TRBD1. CDR1 is SGHRS, CDR2 YFSETQ, per germline. After removal of 4 bases from V and 0 bases from J, the junction contained 4 bases not matched to a gene. The CDR3 contains 16 residues. The DNA of the CDR3 is TGCGCCAGCAGCCCGGGACAGGGTTCAACTAATGAAAAACTGTTTTTT. It specifies CASSPGQGSTNEKLFF.

The chain employs TRBV20-1 and TRBJ2-7; D gene uncertain. This CDR3 spans 13 amino acids. V shed 1 base and J shed 4 bases, with 11 bases lying between them. Per germline, CDR1 DFQATT and CDR2 SNEGSKA (reference sequence). CDR3 in amino acids: CSARGKVEYEQYF. CDR3 nucleotides: TGCAGTGCTAGAGGAAAGGTTGAATACGAGCAGTACTTC.

The V gene is TRBV10-3, the J gene TRBJ1-6, with D tentatively TRBD1 (6 bases). CDR1 is ENHRY and CDR2 is SYGVKD in the germline V gene. Trimming left V 8 bases short and J 12 bases short, with 14 bases between. The length of the CDR3 is 12 residues. The CDR3 region has the DNA TGTGCCATCGTTGTCAGGGGAGGACCCCTCCACTTT. Encoded protein: CAIVVRGGPLHF.

This clonotype was counted ten times or more. The V gene is TRBV28, the J gene TRBJ1-1; D ambiguous. Germline V lookup: CDR1 MDHEN, CDR2 SYDVKM. The CDR3 spans 10 residues. Trimming took 10 bases from V and 2 from J, leaving 5 bases between them. The DNA of the CDR3 is TGTGCCACCGTAAACACTGAAGCTTTCTTT. Its translation: CATVNTEAFF.

On this clonotype itself: A single base separates this from a much larger clone, so it may be a read error. The genes are TRBV7-2 and TRBJ1-4; D remains ambiguous. CDR1 and CDR2 (germline): SGHTA, FQGNSA. With 4 bases removed from V and 6 bases from J, the gap between germline ends came to 9 bases. The length of the CDR3 is 13 residues. CDR3 residues: CASSSNQDEKLFF. For the CDR3, the DNA is TGTGCCAGCAGCTCAAATCAGGATGAAAAACTGTTTTTT.

This clonotype was recorded a few times. J is TRBJ1-2 and V is TRBV20-1; perhaps TRBD1 as D (5 bases). V was cut by 6 bases and J by 7 bases, with 18 bases left in between. Germline CDR1 DFQATT, CDR2 SNEGSKA (reference sequence). The CDR3 has 13 residues. The CDR3 DNA follows: TGCAGTGCGGCACGCCAACGAGGGGTTGGCTACACCTTC. This sequence encodes CSAARQRGVGYTF.

This clonotype was observed a handful of times. The chain joins TRBV28 to TRBJ1-5, with D perhaps matching TRBD1 (5 bases). Germline values: CDR1 MDHEN, CDR2 SYDVKM. The ends were cut back, 5 bases at V and 1 base at J, with 12 bases in the middle. CDR3 length equals 15 residues. Here the CDR3 reads CASSAEDISNQPQHF. The CDR3 bases are TGTGCCAGCAGTGCGGAGGACATAAGCAATCAGCCCCAGCATTTT.

The table lists this clonotype with many counts. The V call is TRBV28, the J call TRBJ1-2; possible D gene TRBD1, 6 bases. Trimming removed 8 bases at V and 2 bases at J, with 12 bases between. In germline, CDR1 is MDHEN, CDR2 SYDVKM. This CDR3 region has 13 residues. CDR3 bases: TGTGCCAGCGGGCGAGGGGGGAACTATGGCTACACCTTC. Protein: CASGRGGNYGYTF.

This chain connects TRBV29-1 to TRBJ2-3; tentative D call: TRBD1 (6 bases). Trimming removed 6 bases at V and 14 bases at J, with 18 bases between. This CDR3 comprises 11 residues. The V gene's germline CDR1 is SQVTM and CDR2 ANQGSEA. CDR3 sequence reads: CSVDMDSSVYF. The CDR3 DNA follows: TGCAGCGTGGATATGGACAGCTCGGTGTATTTT.

V usage is TRBV10-2 and J usage is TRBJ2-2, with 9 bases lining up with TRBD2. CDR1 is WSHSY, CDR2 SAAADI, per germline. This CDR3 region has 15 residues. Trimming took 7 bases from V and 0 from J; bases not matched to a gene: 3. CDR3 region: CASTSGDANTGELFF. CDR3 bases: TGCGCCAGCACTAGCGGGGATGCGAACACCGGGGAGCTGTTTTTT.

This clonotype was recorded a few times. The chain joins TRBV12-3 or TRBV12-4 to TRBJ1-2; D possibly corresponds to TRBD1 (5 bases). V lost 6 bases to trimming and J lost 4 bases, with 18 bases between them. The CDR3 sequence is 15 residues long. CDR3 bases: TGTGCCAGCAGGGCATCGGGACCGAGGGGCTATGGCTACACCTTC. This sequence encodes CASRASGPRGYGYTF.

This clonotype was counted at least ten times. The genes are TRBV19 and TRBJ2-2, with TRBD2 as a possible D gene (8 bases). With 5 bases removed from V and 5 bases from J, the gap between germline ends came to 15 bases. CDR3 length: 15 amino acids. The germline V gene encodes CDR1 LNHDA and CDR2 SQIVND (reference sequence). CDR3 in DNA: TGTGCCAGTAGTCCGACAGGGACTAGGACCGGGGAGCTGTTTTTT. Residues: CASSPTGTRTGELFF.

The table lists this clonotype with a few counts. The chain couples TRBV28 to TRBJ1-1, with D perhaps TRBD1 (5 bases). Germline lookup yields CDR1 MDHEN and CDR2 SYDVKM. The V gene lost 3 bases and the J gene lost 4 bases, with 12 bases spanning the gap. CDR3 length: 14 amino acids. The CDR3 sequence: CASSLSGMGTEAFF. As DNA, the CDR3 is TGTGCCAGCAGTTTGTCAGGGATGGGCACTGAAGCTTTCTTT.

J is TRBJ2-1 and V is TRBV6-1; 9 bases line up with TRBD2. The CDR3 is 14 residues long. Germline V gives CDR1 MNHNS, CDR2 SASEGT. The V and J ends lost 3 bases and 6 bases, in that order; junction bases with no gene match: 3. CDR3 loop: CASSDAGGINEQFF. The CDR3 DNA is TGTGCCAGCAGTGATGCGGGGGGGATCAATGAGCAGTTCTTC.

V and J are TRBV5-4 and TRBJ1-2, with 7 nucleotides matching TRBD1. Trimming at V came to 2 bases and at J to 3 bases, leaving 1 base not matched to a gene. CDR1 and CDR2 from the germline V gene are SGHNT and YYREEE (reference sequence). The CDR3 loop spans 13 amino acids. CDR3 residues: CASSFDRDYGYTF. CDR3 bases: TGTGCCAGCAGCTTTGACAGGGACTATGGCTACACCTTC.